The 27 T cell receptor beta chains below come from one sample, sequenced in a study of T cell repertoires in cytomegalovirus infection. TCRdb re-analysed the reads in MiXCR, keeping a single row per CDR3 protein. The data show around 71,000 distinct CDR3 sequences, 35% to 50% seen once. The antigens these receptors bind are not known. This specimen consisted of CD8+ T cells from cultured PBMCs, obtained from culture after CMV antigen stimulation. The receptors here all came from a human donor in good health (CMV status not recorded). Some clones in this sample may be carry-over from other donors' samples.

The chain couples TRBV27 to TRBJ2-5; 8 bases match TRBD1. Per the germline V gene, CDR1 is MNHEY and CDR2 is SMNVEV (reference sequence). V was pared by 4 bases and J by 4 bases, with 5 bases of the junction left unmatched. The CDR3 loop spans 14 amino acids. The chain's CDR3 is CASSWGQDGETQYF. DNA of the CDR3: TGTGCCAGCAGTTGGGGACAGGACGGAGAGACCCAGTACTTC.

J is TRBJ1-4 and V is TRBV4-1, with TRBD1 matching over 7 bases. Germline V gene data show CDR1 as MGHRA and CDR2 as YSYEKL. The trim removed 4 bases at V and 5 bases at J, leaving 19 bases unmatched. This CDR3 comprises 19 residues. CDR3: CASSRVGQRLSRGNEKLFF. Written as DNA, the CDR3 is TGCGCCAGCAGCCGAGTGGGACAGCGCTTATCTCGGGGAAATGAAAAACTGTTTTTT.

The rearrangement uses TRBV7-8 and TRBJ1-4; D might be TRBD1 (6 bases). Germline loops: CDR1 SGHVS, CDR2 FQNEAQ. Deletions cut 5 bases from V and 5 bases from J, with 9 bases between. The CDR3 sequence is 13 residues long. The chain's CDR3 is CASSLDRNEKLFF. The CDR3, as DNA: TGTGCCAGCAGCCTAGACAGGAATGAAAAACTGTTTTTT.

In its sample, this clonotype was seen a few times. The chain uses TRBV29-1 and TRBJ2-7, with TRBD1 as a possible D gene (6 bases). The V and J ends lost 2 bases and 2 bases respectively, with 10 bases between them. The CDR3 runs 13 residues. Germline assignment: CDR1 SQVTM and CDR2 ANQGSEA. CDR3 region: CSVEQDRPYEQYF. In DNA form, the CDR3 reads TGCAGCGTTGAACAGGACAGACCCTACGAGCAGTACTTC.

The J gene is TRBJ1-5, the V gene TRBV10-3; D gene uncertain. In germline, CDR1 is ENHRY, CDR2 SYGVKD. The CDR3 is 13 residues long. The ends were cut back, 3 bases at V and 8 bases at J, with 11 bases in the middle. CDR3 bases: TGTGCCATCAGTGATGTGGGTTTTGAGCCCCAGCATTTT. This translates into CAISDVGFEPQHF.

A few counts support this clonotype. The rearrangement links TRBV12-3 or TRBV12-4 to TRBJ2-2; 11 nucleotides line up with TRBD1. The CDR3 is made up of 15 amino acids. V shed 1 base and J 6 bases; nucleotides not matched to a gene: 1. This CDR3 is CASSLEGQGAGELFF. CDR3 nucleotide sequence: TGTGCCAGCAGTTTAGAGGGACAGGGGGCCGGGGAGCTGTTTTTT.

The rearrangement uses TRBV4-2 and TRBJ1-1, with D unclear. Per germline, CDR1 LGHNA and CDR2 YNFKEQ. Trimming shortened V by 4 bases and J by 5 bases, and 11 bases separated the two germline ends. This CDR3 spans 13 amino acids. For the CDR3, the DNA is TGTGCCAGCAGCCCGGAGGTAGGGACTGAAGCTTTCTTT. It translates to CASSPEVGTEAFF.

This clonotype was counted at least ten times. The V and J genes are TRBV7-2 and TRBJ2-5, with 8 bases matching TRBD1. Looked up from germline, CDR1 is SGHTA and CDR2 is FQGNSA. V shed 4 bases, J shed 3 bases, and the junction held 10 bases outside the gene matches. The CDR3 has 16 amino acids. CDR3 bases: TGTGCCAGCAGCTGGAACCCGGGACAGGCTAAAGAGACCCAGTACTTC. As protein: CASSWNPGQAKETQYF.

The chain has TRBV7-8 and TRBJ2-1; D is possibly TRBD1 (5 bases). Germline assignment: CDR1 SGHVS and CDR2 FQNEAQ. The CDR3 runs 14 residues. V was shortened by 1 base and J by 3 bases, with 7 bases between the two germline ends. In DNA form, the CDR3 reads TGTGCCAGCAGCTTAGTGGGGCTCTACAATGAGCAGTTCTTC. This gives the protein CASSLVGLYNEQFF. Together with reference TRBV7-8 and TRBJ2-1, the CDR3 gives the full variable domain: GAGVSQSPRYKVAKRGQDVALRCDPISGHVSLFWYQQALGQGPEFLTYFQNEAQLDKSGLPSDRFFAERPEGSVSTLKIQRTQQEDSAVYLCASSLVGLYNEQFFGPGTRLTVL.

CDR3 in amino acids: CSARALALLGETQYF. The CDR3 region has the DNA TGCAGTGCTAGAGCCCTAGCGCTCCTGGGAGAAACGCAGTATTTT. The J gene is TRBJ2-3, the V gene TRBV20-1, with D perhaps TRBD2 (6 bases). Germline lookup yields CDR1 DFQATT and CDR2 SNEGSKA (reference sequence). The V gene lost 1 base and the J gene lost 9 bases, with 20 bases spanning the gap. The CDR3 has 15 amino acids.

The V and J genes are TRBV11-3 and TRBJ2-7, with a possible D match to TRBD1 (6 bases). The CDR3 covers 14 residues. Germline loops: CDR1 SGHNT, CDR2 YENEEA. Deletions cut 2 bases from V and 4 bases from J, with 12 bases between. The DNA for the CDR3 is TGTGCCAGCAGCTTAATTGGCAGGGGATACGAGCAGTACTTC. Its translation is CASSLIGRGYEQYF.

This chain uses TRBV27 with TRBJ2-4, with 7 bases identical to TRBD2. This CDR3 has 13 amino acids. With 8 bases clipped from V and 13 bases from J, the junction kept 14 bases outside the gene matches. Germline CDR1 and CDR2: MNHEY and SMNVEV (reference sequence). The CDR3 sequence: CASWGGTDFGQYF. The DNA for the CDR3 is TGTGCCAGCTGGGGGGGGACCGACTTCGGACAGTACTTC.

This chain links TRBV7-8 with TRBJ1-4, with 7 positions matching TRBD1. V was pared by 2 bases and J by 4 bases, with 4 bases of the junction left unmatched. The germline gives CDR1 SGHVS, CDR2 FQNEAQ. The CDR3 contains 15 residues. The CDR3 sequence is CASSLFAGGNEKLFF. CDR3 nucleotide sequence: TGTGCCAGCAGCTTATTCGCAGGGGGTAATGAAAAACTGTTTTTT. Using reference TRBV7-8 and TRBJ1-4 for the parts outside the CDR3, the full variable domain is GAGVSQSPRYKVAKRGQDVALRCDPISGHVSLFWYQQALGQGPEFLTYFQNEAQLDKSGLPSDRFFAERPEGSVSTLKIQRTQQEDSAVYLCASSLFAGGNEKLFFGSGTQLSVL.

The CDR3 coding sequence is TGTGCCAGCAGCTCAAATTGGGACAATGAGCAGTTCTTC. As protein: CASSSNWDNEQFF. The chain couples TRBV7-8 to TRBJ2-1, with D unresolved. Trimming took off 4 bases at V and 5 bases at J, with 9 bases between the two ends. Germline CDR1 and CDR2: SGHVS and FQNEAQ. This CDR3 has 13 residues.

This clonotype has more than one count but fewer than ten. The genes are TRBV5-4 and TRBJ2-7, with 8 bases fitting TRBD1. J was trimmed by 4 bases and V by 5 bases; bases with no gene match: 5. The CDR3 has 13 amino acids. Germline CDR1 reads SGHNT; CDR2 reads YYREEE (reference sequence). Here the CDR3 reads CASRQQGGYEQYF. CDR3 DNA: TGTGCCAGCAGGCAACAGGGGGGATACGAGCAGTACTTC.

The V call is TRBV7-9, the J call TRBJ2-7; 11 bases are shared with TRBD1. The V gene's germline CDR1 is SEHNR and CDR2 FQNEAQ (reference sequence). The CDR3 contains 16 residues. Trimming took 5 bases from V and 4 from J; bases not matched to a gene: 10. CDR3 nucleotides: TGTGCCAGCAGCGTAGGGACAGGGGGTACAGTTTACGAGCAGTACTTC. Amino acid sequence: CASSVGTGGTVYEQYF.

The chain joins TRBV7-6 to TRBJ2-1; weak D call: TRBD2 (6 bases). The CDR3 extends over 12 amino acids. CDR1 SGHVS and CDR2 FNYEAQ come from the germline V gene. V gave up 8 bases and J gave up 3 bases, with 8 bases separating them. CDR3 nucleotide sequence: TGTGCCAGCGGGGGGAACTACAATGAGCAGTTCTTC. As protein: CASGGNYNEQFF.

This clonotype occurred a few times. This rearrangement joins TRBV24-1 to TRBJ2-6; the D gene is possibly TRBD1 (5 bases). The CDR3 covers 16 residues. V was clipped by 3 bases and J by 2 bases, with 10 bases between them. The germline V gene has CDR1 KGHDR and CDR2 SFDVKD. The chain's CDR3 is CATSDAQGAGANVLTF. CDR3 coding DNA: TGTGCCACCAGTGATGCCCAGGGCGCTGGGGCCAACGTCCTGACTTTC.

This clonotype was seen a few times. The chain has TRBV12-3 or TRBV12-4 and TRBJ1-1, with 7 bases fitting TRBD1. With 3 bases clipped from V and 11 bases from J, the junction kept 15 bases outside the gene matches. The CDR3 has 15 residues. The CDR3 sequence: CASSFGRRGRIPAFF. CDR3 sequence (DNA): TGTGCCAGCAGTTTCGGTCGGAGGGGGCGAATTCCGGCTTTCTTT.

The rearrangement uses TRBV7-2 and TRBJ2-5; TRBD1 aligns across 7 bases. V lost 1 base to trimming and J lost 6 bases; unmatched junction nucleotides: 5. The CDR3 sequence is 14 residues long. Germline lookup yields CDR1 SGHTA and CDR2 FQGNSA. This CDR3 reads CASSLEGASQTQYF. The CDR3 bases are TGTGCCAGCAGCTTAGAGGGGGCCTCTCAGACCCAGTACTTC.

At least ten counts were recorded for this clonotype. The CDR3 DNA sequence: TGTGCCAGCAGCCACCGGGACAGAGTCGATGAGCAGTTCTTC. Its translation is CASSHRDRVDEQFF. The chain couples TRBV7-9 to TRBJ2-1, with 7 bases matching TRBD1. The CDR3 has 14 residues. Germline CDR1 SEHNR, CDR2 FQNEAQ (reference sequence). The ends lost 5 bases at V and 8 bases at J; junction bases unmatched: 9.

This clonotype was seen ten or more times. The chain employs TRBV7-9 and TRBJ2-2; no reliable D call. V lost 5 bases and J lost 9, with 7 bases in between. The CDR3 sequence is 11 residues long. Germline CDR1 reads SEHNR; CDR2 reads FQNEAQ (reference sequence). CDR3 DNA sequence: TGTGCCAGCAGCCCTAACCGGGAGCTGTTTTTT. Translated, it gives CASSPNRELFF.

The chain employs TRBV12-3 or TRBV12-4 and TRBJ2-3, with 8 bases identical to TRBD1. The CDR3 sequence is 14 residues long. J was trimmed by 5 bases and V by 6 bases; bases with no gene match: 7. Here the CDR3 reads CASSWTGSLDTQYF. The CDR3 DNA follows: TGTGCCAGCAGCTGGACAGGGAGTCTAGATACGCAGTATTTT.

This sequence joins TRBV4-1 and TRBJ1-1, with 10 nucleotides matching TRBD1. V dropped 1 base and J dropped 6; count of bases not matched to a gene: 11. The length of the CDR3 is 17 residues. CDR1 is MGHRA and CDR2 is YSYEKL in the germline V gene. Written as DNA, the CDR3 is TGCGCCAGCAGCCAAGCTCCGGGACAGGGGCCTGTCGCTGAAGCTTTCTTT. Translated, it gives CASSQAPGQGPVAEAFF.

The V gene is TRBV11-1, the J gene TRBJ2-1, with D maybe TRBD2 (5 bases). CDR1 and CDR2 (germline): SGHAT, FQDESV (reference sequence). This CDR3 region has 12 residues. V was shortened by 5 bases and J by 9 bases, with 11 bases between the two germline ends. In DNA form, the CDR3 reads TGTGCCAGCAGCCAACGAGGAGGTGAGCAGTTCTTC. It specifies CASSQRGGEQFF.

CDR3: CASSLVDSPRGGYF. In nucleotides, the CDR3 is TGTGCCAGCAGTTTAGTGGACAGCCCCCGGGGGGGGTACTTC. The chain links TRBV12-3 or TRBV12-4 to TRBJ2-7, with 8 bases fitting TRBD2. The junction had 11 bases not matched to a gene; V was cut back by 1 base and J by 12 bases. The CDR3 has 14 amino acids.

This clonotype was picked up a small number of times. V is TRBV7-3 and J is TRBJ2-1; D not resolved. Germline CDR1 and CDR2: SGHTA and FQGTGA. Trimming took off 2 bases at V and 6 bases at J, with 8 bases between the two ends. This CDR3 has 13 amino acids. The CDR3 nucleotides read TGTGCCAGCAGCTTATCGGAAACCAATGAGCAGTTCTTC. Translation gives CASSLSETNEQFF.